The rows below give T cell receptor beta chains drawn from one sample of a study of blood T cells in healthy people across ages. One entry per CDR3 protein, called by TCRdb with MiXCR from the 5' RACE reads. The sample has approximately 900,000 distinct CDR3 sequences; about 44% are singletons. Source material: blood. These receptors were taken from a man aged 30-40 years in good health. Each CDR3 is given with its conserved first and last residue. Each record gives: clone size, V gene, D gene, J gene, CDR3 DNA, CDR3 protein. A D gene is named only where the DNA matches it firmly. Some rows have no size entry. The others give once, few or many, or a class for an expanded clone.

clone_size: -; v_call: TRBV7-2; d_call: TRBD1; j_call: TRBJ2-4; cdr3_nt: TGTGCCAGCAGCGCCGGGACAGGGGTAAACATTCAGTACTTC; cdr3_aa: CASSAGTGVNIQYF
clone_size: -; v_call: TRBV30; d_call: TRBD1; j_call: TRBJ1-2; cdr3_nt: TGTGCCTGGCGCTGGGACAGGCCCTATGGCTACACCTTT; cdr3_aa: CAWRWDRPYGYTF
clone_size: -; v_call: TRBV6-5; d_call: TRBD1; j_call: TRBJ2-5; cdr3_nt: TGTGCCAGCAGTCCGGGTGGACAGGGGGCCCAGGAGACCCAGTACTTC; cdr3_aa: CASSPGGQGAQETQYF
clone_size: few; v_call: TRBV10-3; d_call: -; j_call: TRBJ2-7; cdr3_nt: TGTGCCATGGGCAGGGACTCCTACGAGCAGTACTTC; cdr3_aa: CAMGRDSYEQYF
clone_size: -; v_call: TRBV28; d_call: -; j_call: TRBJ1-5; cdr3_nt: TGTGCCAGCAGTTTACGCGGGATTCAGCCCCAGCATTTT; cdr3_aa: CASSLRGIQPQHF
clone_size: -; v_call: TRBV7-9; d_call: -; j_call: TRBJ2-5; cdr3_nt: TGTGCCAGCCGGGAAATCTCCCAGGGGAGGCAAGAGACCCAGTACTTC; cdr3_aa: CASREISQGRQETQYF
clone_size: few; v_call: TRBV7-9; d_call: TRBD2; j_call: TRBJ2-1; cdr3_nt: TGTGCCAGCAGCATCCGGGAGGGGCAATTTGGAGATGAGCAGTTCTTC; cdr3_aa: CASSIREGQFGDEQFF
clone_size: few; v_call: TRBV7-9; d_call: -; j_call: TRBJ1-1; cdr3_nt: TGTGCCAGCAGCTCGGTAGGACAGTCCCGCACTGAAGCTTTCTTT; cdr3_aa: CASSSVGQSRTEAFF
clone_size: -; v_call: TRBV30; d_call: -; j_call: TRBJ1-2; cdr3_nt: TGTGCCTGGAGCCCAACAGGGTCCAGGGGCTACACCTTC; cdr3_aa: CAWSPTGSRGYTF
clone_size: -; v_call: TRBV6-5; d_call: TRBD2; j_call: TRBJ2-3; cdr3_nt: TGTGCCAGCAACCTAGCGGGGGGAAATACGCAGTATTTT; cdr3_aa: CASNLAGGNTQYF
clone_size: -; v_call: TRBV29-1; d_call: TRBD1; j_call: TRBJ1-2; cdr3_nt: TGCAGCGTTGCAGGGACAGCGAGCGGCTACACCTTC; cdr3_aa: CSVAGTASGYTF
clone_size: few; v_call: TRBV2; d_call: -; j_call: TRBJ1-4; cdr3_nt: TGTGCCAGCAGGGCGGCGGCAGCTGATAATGAAAAACTGTTTTTT; cdr3_aa: CASRAAAADNEKLFF
clone_size: -; v_call: TRBV28; d_call: -; j_call: TRBJ2-3; cdr3_nt: TGTGCCAGCAGTTTCCTCCAGGAAAGCACAGATACGCAGTATTTT; cdr3_aa: CASSFLQESTDTQYF
clone_size: few; v_call: TRBV20-1; d_call: -; j_call: TRBJ1-2; cdr3_nt: TGCAGTGCCCGAGAGGGGTTGGCTAACTATGGCTACACCTTC; cdr3_aa: CSAREGLANYGYTF
clone_size: once; v_call: TRBV7-2; d_call: -; j_call: TRBJ2-3; cdr3_nt: TGTGCCAGCAGCTTATTGGGGGGAACATCCAACACAGATACGCAGTATTTT; cdr3_aa: CASSLLGGTSNTDTQYF
clone_size: few; v_call: TRBV28; d_call: -; j_call: TRBJ2-3; cdr3_nt: TGTGCCAGCAGTCCCCAGACCGGCTGGGGGGATACGCAGTATTTT; cdr3_aa: CASSPQTGWGDTQYF
clone_size: few; v_call: TRBV20-1; d_call: -; j_call: TRBJ2-7; cdr3_nt: TGCAGTGCTAGAGAGGGAGATTACGAGCAGTACTTC; cdr3_aa: CSAREGDYEQYF
clone_size: -; v_call: TRBV6-2/TRBV6-3; d_call: -; j_call: TRBJ2-7; cdr3_nt: TGTGCCAGCAGACTGACACTGGGATCGTCGGCCGAGCAGTACTTC; cdr3_aa: CASRLTLGSSAEQYF
clone_size: -; v_call: TRBV4-1; d_call: TRBD2; j_call: TRBJ2-1; cdr3_nt: TGCGCCAGCAGCCAAGTCAGGGTAGCGGGGGGCAGATTCGATGAGCAGTTCTTC; cdr3_aa: CASSQVRVAGGRFDEQFF
clone_size: -; v_call: TRBV24-1; d_call: -; j_call: TRBJ2-7; cdr3_nt: TGTGCCACCAGTGACGACCCGGGACCCAAAAATGTCGAGCAGTACTTC; cdr3_aa: CATSDDPGPKNVEQYF
clone_size: few; v_call: TRBV7-2; d_call: TRBD2; j_call: TRBJ2-3; cdr3_nt: TGTGCCAGCAGCTTAGCGCCCCTAGCGGGGGGCCGGACAGATACGCAGTATTTT; cdr3_aa: CASSLAPLAGGRTDTQYF
clone_size: -; v_call: TRBV5-1; d_call: -; j_call: TRBJ2-7; cdr3_nt: TGCGCCAGCAGCTTGACAGGGCCGAACTACGAGCAGTACTTC; cdr3_aa: CASSLTGPNYEQYF